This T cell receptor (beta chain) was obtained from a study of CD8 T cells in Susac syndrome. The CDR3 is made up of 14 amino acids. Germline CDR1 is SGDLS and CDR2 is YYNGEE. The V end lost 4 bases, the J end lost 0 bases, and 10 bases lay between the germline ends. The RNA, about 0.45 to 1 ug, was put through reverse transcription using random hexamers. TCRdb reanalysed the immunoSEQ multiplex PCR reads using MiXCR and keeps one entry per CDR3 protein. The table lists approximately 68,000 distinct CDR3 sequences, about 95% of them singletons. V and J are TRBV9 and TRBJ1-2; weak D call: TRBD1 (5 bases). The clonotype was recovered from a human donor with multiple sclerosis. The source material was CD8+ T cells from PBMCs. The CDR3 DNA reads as TGTGCCAGCAGCCCTGGGACCGCTAACTATGGCTACACCTTC. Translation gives CASSPGTANYGYTF.